Shown below are 2 T cell receptor beta chains from a single sample sequenced in a study of T cells in localized non-small cell lung cancer. The data were produced by immunoSEQ multiplex PCR, yet TCRdb's version contains in-frame clones alone and is incomplete. The sample consists of approximately 31,000 clones, around nine tenths of them appearing once. The starting material was peripheral blood, obtained before any cancer treatment. The receptors were gathered from a female donor older than 55 with stage I lung adenocarcinoma.

The genes are TRBV9 and TRBJ2-7, with 8 bases aligning to TRBD1. Germline V CDR1 and CDR2: SGDLS, YYNGEE. The V and J ends lost 4 bases and 5 bases, in that order; junction bases with no gene match: 11. The CDR3 length is 15 residues. CDR3 loop: CASSPSGQGSNEQYF. CDR3 coding DNA: TGTGCCAGCAGCCCGTCAGGACAGGGTTCCAACGAGCAGTACTTC.

The chain carries TRBV14 and TRBJ1-5; D is uncertain. Trimming removed 1 base at V and 7 bases at J, with 11 bases between. The CDR3 sequence is 14 residues long. CDR1 is SGHDN, CDR2 FVKESK, per germline. CDR3 in amino acids: CASSQAGVGQPQHF. DNA for the CDR3: TGTGCCAGCAGCCAAGCCGGGGTTGGCCAGCCCCAGCATTTT.